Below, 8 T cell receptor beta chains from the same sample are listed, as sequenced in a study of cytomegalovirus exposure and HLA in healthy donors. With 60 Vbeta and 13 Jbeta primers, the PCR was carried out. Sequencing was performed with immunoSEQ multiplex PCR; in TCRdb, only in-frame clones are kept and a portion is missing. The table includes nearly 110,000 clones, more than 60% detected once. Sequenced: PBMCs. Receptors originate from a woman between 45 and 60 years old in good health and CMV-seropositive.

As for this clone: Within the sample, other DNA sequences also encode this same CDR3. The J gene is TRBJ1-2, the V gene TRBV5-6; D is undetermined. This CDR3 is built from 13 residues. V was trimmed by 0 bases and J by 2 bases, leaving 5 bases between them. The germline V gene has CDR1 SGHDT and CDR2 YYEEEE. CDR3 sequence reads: CASSLGGNYGYTF. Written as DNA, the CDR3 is TGTGCCAGCAGCTTGGGAGGGAACTATGGCTACACCTTC.

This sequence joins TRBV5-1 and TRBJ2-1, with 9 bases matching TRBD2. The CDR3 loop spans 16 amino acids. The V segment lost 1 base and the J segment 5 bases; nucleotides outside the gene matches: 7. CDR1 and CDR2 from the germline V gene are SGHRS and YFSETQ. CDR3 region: CASSLFAGGPNNEQFF. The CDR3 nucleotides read TGCGCCAGCAGCTTGTTCGCGGGGGGGCCGAACAATGAGCAGTTCTTC.

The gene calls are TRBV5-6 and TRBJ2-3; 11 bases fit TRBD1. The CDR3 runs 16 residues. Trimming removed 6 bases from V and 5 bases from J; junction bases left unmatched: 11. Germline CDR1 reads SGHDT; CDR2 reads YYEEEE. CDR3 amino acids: CASTEPGQGALDTQYF. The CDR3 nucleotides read TGTGCCAGCACCGAACCCGGACAGGGGGCATTAGATACGCAGTATTTT.

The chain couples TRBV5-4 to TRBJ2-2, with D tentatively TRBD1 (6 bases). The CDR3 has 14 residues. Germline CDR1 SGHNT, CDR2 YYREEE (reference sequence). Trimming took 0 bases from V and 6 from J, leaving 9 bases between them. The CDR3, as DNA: TGTGCCAGCAGCTTGGTTGGGGGCCCCGGGGAGCTGTTTTTT. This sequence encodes CASSLVGGPGELFF.

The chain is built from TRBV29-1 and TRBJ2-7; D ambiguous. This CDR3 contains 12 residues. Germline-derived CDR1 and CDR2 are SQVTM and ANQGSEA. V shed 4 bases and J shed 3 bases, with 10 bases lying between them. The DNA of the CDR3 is TGCAGCGTTGTGTGGCATAACTACGAGCAGTACTTC. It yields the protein CSVVWHNYEQYF.

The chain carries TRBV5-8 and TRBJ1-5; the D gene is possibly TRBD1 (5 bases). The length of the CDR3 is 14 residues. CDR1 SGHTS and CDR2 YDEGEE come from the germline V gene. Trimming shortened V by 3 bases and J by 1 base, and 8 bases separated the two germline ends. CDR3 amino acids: CASSWRGSNQPQHF. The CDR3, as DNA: TGTGCCAGCAGCTGGAGGGGCAGCAATCAGCCCCAGCATTTT.

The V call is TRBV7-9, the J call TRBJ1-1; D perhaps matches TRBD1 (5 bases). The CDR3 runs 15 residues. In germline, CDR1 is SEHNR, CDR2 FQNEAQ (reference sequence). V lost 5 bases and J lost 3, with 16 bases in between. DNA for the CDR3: TGTGCCAGCAGCGACGTACGGGGGGGTTACACTGAAGCTTTCTTT. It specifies CASSDVRGGYTEAFF.

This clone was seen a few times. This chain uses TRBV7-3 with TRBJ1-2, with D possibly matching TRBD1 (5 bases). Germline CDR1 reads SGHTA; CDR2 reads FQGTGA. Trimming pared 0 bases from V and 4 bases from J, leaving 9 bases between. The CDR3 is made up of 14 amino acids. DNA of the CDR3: TGTGCCAGCAGCTTAACAGGGGCGAGCTATGGCTACACCTTC. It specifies CASSLTGASYGYTF.